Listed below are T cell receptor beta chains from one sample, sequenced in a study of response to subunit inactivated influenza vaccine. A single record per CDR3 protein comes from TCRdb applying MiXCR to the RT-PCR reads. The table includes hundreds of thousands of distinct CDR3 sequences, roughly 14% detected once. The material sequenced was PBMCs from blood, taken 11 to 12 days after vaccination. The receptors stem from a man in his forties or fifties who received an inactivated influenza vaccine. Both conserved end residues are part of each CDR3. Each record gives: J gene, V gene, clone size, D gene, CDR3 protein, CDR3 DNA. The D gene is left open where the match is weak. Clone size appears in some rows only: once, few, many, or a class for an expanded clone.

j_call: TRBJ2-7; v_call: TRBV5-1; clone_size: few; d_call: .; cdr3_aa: CASSLDKHSYEQYF; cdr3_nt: TGCGCCAGCAGCTTGGACAAGCACTCCTACGAGCAGTACTTC
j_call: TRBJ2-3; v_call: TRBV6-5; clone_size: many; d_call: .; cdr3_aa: CASSYSKGRSTDTQYF; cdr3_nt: TGTGCCAGCAGTTACTCGAAGGGGCGAAGTACAGATACGCAGTATTTT
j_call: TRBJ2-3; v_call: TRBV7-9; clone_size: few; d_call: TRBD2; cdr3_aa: CASSLAISGAVDTQYF; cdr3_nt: TGTGCCAGCAGCTTAGCGATTAGCGGGGCCGTAGATACGCAGTATTTT
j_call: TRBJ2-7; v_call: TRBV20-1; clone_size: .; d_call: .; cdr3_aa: CSARLGGDGGLEQYF; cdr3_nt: TGCAGTGCCCGGCTAGGCGGGGACGGCGGATTAGAGCAGTACTTC
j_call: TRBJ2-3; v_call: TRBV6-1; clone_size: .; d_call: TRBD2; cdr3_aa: CASNLPSGLPTDTQYF; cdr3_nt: TGTGCCAGCAACCTTCCTAGCGGCCTCCCCACAGATACGCAGTATTTT
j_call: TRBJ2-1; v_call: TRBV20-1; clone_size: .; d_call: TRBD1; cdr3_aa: CSAQGQGIWYEQFF; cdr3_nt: TGCAGTGCCCAGGGACAGGGAATTTGGTATGAGCAGTTCTTC
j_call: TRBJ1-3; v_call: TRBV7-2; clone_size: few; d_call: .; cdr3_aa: CASSLVRGSGNTIYF; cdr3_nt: TGTGCCAGCAGCTTAGTCAGAGGCTCTGGAAACACCATATATTTT
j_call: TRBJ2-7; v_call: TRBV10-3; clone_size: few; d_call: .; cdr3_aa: CATLMGDEQYF; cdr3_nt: TGTGCCACTCTTATGGGTGACGAGCAGTACTTC
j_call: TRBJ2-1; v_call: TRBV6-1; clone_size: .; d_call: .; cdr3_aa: CASSPAEVPSWFF; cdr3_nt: TGTGCCAGCAGCCCTGCGGAAGTACCAAGTTGGTTCTTC
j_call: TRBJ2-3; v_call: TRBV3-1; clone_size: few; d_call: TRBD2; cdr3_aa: CASSILAGDADTQYF; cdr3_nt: TGTGCCAGCAGCATACTAGCGGGGGACGCGGATACGCAGTATTTT
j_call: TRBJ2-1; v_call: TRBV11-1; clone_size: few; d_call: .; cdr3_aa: CASSLARLRAPSYNEQFF; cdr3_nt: TGTGCCAGCAGCTTAGCGCGATTGCGGGCACCCTCCTACAATGAGCAGTTCTTC
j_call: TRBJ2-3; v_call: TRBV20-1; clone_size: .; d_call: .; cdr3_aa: CSARDSHRSSTDTQYF; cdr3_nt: TGCAGTGCTAGAGATAGTCACCGGTCTAGCACAGATACGCAGTATTTT
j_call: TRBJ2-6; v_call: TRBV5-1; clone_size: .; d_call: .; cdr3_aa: CASSIWGSGANVLTF; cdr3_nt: TGCGCCAGCAGCATTTGGGGCTCTGGGGCCAACGTCCTGACTTTC
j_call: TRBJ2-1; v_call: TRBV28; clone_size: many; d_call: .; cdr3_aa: CASSFNNEQFF; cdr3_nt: TGTGCCAGCAGTTTTAACAATGAGCAGTTCTTC
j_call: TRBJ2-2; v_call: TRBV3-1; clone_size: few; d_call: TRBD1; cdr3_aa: CASSQDLGQGELFF; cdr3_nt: TGTGCCAGCAGCCAAGATTTGGGACAGGGGGAGCTGTTTTTT
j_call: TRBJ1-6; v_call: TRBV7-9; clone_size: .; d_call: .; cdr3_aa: CASSSVGSPLHF; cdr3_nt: TGTGCCAGCAGCTCCGTGGGTTCACCCCTCCACTTT
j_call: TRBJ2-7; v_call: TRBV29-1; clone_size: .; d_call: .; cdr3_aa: CSVSNMDSSYEQYF; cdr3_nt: TGCAGCGTATCCAACATGGATAGCTCCTACGAGCAGTACTTC
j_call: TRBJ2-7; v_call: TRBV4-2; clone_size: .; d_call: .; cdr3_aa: CASSQFPQTGPYEQYF; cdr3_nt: TGTGCCAGCAGCCAATTTCCTCAAACCGGTCCTTACGAGCAGTACTTC
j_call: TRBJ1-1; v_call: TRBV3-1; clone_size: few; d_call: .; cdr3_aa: CASSQGGTINTEAFF; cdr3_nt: TGTGCCAGCAGCCAAGGGGGGACCATCAACACTGAAGCTTTCTTT
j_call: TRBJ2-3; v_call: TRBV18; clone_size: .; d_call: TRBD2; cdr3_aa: CASSPPPGLATDTQYF; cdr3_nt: TGTGCCAGCTCACCACCTCCGGGACTAGCCACAGATACGCAGTATTTT